A single sample gave rise to the 19 T cell receptor beta chains below, sequenced in a study of T cell responses to AZD1222 COVID-19 vaccine. The protocol was immunoSEQ multiplex PCR, while the TCRdb copy is restricted to in-frame clones and leaves out a portion. The listing records some 150,000 clones. Sample: peripheral blood. The receptors were gathered from an adult in good health.

The chain carries TRBV3-1 (or the pseudogene TRBV3-2) and TRBJ1-3; no clear D gene. The CDR3 loop spans 13 amino acids. Deletions cut 0 bases from V and 4 bases from J, with 4 bases between. CDR1 and CDR2 (germline): LGHDT, YNNKEL (reference sequence). CDR3 DNA: TGTGCCAGCAGCCAAGAGCCAGGAAACACCATATATTTT. It yields the protein CASSQEPGNTIYF.

The chain uses TRBV27 and TRBJ2-3; D uncertain. Germline V CDR1 and CDR2: MNHEY, SMNVEV (reference sequence). V shed 7 bases and J shed 0 bases, with 8 bases lying between them. The CDR3 is 13 residues long. The CDR3 reads CASTGTSTDTQYF. Here the CDR3 DNA reads TGTGCCAGCACAGGAACTAGCACAGATACGCAGTATTTT.

The gene calls are TRBV7-8 and TRBJ2-5, with D unresolved. The CDR3 covers 14 residues. CDR1 is SGHVS, CDR2 FQNEAQ, per germline. V lost 1 base and J 2 bases, leaving 8 bases between the germline ends. CDR3 amino acids: CASSLGRRQETQYF. The CDR3 DNA follows: TGTGCCAGCAGCTTAGGACGTAGACAAGAGACCCAGTACTTC.

To note about this clone: In the same sample, other DNA sequences code for this CDR3. This chain connects TRBV7-2 to TRBJ1-5; D possibly corresponds to TRBD1 (5 bases). Germline assignment: CDR1 SGHTA and CDR2 FQGNSA. The germline V and J ends were trimmed by 0 bases and 4 bases, with 10 bases remaining between them. This CDR3 is built from 15 residues. CDR3 nucleotide sequence: TGTGCCAGCAGCTTAGCTACGGGACGTAATCAGCCCCAGCATTTT. Its translation is CASSLATGRNQPQHF.

The gene calls are TRBV18 and TRBJ2-2, with D perhaps matching TRBD2 (7 bases). CDR1 KGHSH and CDR2 LQKENI come from the germline V gene. Trimming shortened V by 3 bases and J by 7 bases, and 12 bases separated the two germline ends. The CDR3 sequence is 14 residues long. In nucleotides, the CDR3 is TGTGCCAGCTCACCCCCGGGGGGCAGCGGGGAGCTGTTTTTT. Translated: CASSPPGGSGELFF.

The chain uses TRBV4-2 and TRBJ2-2; D remains unclear. V lost 3 bases to trimming and J lost 7 bases, with 12 bases between them. The CDR3 is 14 amino acids. Looked up from germline, CDR1 is LGHNA and CDR2 is YNFKEQ. For the CDR3, the DNA is TGTGCCAGCAGCCAGGGAAGAGTTGACGGGGAGCTGTTTTTT. Translating it yields CASSQGRVDGELFF.

The chain carries TRBV4-1 and TRBJ2-5; D gene uncertain. This CDR3 contains 14 residues. Trimming cost V 6 bases and J 2 bases, with 13 bases left between them. Germline values: CDR1 MGHRA, CDR2 YSYEKL. The CDR3 bases are TGCGCCAGCAGTCCCGGGTTGGGGCAAGAGACCCAGTACTTC. This translates into CASSPGLGQETQYF.

This sequence joins TRBV29-1 and TRBJ2-1, with D possibly matching TRBD1 (6 bases). Germline-derived CDR1 and CDR2 are SQVTM and ANQGSEA. The V gene lost 6 bases and the J gene lost 5 bases, with 14 bases spanning the gap. The CDR3 consists of 13 residues. The CDR3 bases are TGCAGCGTGGCCGGGACAAACCACAATGAGCAGTTCTTC. This translates into CSVAGTNHNEQFF.

The chain carries TRBV14 and TRBJ2-5; D possibly corresponds to TRBD2 (6 bases). Germline V gives CDR1 SGHDN, CDR2 FVKESK. The CDR3 consists of 14 residues. V lost 1 base and J lost 5, with 11 bases in between. DNA of the CDR3: TGTGCCAGCAGCCAAGGCCCGGGGAGGGAGACCCAGTACTTC. This gives the protein CASSQGPGRETQYF.

The V gene is TRBV10-3, the J gene TRBJ1-1, with D perhaps matching TRBD1 (6 bases). This CDR3 comprises 14 residues. Trimming cost V 6 bases and J 1 base, with 12 bases left between them. Germline values: CDR1 ENHRY, CDR2 SYGVKD. CDR3 nucleotides: TGTGCCATCAGCCCCGGGACAAAGAACACTGAAGCTTTCTTT. Encoded protein: CAISPGTKNTEAFF.

This chain uses TRBV2 with TRBJ1-6, with a possible D match to TRBD1 (5 bases). Trimming stripped 2 bases from V and 7 bases from J, with 12 bases between. Germline lookup yields CDR1 SNHLY and CDR2 FYNNEI. The CDR3 is 15 residues long. CDR3 protein: CASSENGGRNSPLHF. CDR3 in DNA: TGTGCCAGCAGTGAAAATGGGGGTCGAAATTCACCCCTCCACTTT.

As for this clone: This same CDR3 is encoded by further DNA sequences in the sample. J is TRBJ1-4 and V is TRBV11-3, with D unresolved. The V gene lost 2 bases and the J gene lost 6 bases, with 4 bases spanning the gap. CDR3 length equals 12 residues. In germline, CDR1 is SGHNT, CDR2 YENEEA. CDR3 protein: CASSLRDEKLFF. DNA for the CDR3: TGTGCCAGCAGCTTACGGGATGAAAAACTGTTTTTT.

V usage is TRBV7-3 and J usage is TRBJ1-3; 8 bases align to TRBD1. Germline lookup yields CDR1 SGHTA and CDR2 FQGTGA. CDR3 size: 18 residues. V dropped 5 bases and J dropped 4; count of bases not matched to a gene: 16. The CDR3 DNA sequence: TGTGCCAGCAGCCCCCCGATTCCCGGGGACAGGCCGGGAAACACCATATATTTT. Encoded protein: CASSPPIPGDRPGNTIYF.

The V gene is TRBV7-2, the J gene TRBJ2-1; D might be TRBD1 (6 bases). Trimming took 5 bases from V and 6 from J, leaving 17 bases between them. CDR1 is SGHTA, CDR2 FQGNSA, per germline. The CDR3 loop spans 15 amino acids. The CDR3 coding sequence is TGTGCCAGCAGCCCCCTGGCAGACAGGAGCAATGAGCAGTTCTTC. Translating it yields CASSPLADRSNEQFF.

The chain carries TRBV14 and TRBJ2-7; D unclear. Trimming took 6 bases from V and 0 from J, leaving 6 bases between them. This CDR3 is built from 12 residues. Germline V gives CDR1 SGHDN, CDR2 FVKESK. The CDR3: CASSRSSYEQYF. The CDR3 coding sequence is TGTGCCAGCAGTCGTAGCTCCTACGAGCAGTACTTC.

This chain links TRBV7-8 with TRBJ2-2, with a tentative D call TRBD1 (6 bases). The CDR3 runs to 15 residues. Trimming shortened V by 1 base and J by 6 bases, and 12 bases separated the two germline ends. CDR1 and CDR2 (germline): SGHVS, FQNEAQ. The chain's CDR3 is CASSLVGQLPGELFF. In DNA, the CDR3 is TGTGCCAGCAGCTTAGTTGGACAGCTCCCCGGGGAGCTGTTTTTT.

The chain links TRBV11-2 to TRBJ1-4; D remains ambiguous. The CDR3 consists of 12 residues. The germline V gene encodes CDR1 SGHAT and CDR2 FQNNGV. Trimming removed 4 bases at V and 5 bases at J, with 5 bases between. CDR3 residues: CASSSPNEKLFF. CDR3 sequence (DNA): TGTGCCAGCAGCTCCCCCAATGAAAAACTGTTTTTT.

The chain carries TRBV3-1 (or the pseudogene TRBV3-2) and TRBJ1-5, with D perhaps TRBD1 (5 bases). CDR1 and CDR2 (germline): LGHDT, YNNKEL (reference sequence). Between the trimmed V and J ends, which lost 1 base and 9 bases, there was a span of 7 bases. There are 12 residues in the CDR3. The CDR3 region has the DNA TGTGCCAGCAGCCAAGGCGGGGGGCCCCAGCATTTT. Protein product: CASSQGGGPQHF.

This chain joins TRBV28 and TRBJ1-1; 8 positions match TRBD1. Germline V gene data show CDR1 as MDHEN and CDR2 as SYDVKM. The CDR3 spans 17 residues. V lost 1 base to trimming and J lost 3 bases; unmatched junction nucleotides: 10. The DNA of the CDR3 is TGTGCCAGCAGTTTATACACCATCAGGGGGCTCGACACTGAAGCTTTCTTT. It encodes CASSLYTIRGLDTEAFF.